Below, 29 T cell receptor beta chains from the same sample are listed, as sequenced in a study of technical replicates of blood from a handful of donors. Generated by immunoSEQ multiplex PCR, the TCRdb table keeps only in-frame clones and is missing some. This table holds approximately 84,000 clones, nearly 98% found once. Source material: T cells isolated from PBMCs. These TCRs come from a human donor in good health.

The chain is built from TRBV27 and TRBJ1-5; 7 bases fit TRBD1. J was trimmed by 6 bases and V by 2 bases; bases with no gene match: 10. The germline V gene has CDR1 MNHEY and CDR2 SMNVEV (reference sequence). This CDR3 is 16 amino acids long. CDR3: CASSLRAGGWSQPQHF. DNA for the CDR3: TGTGCCAGCAGTTTAAGGGCAGGGGGTTGGAGTCAGCCCCAGCATTTT.

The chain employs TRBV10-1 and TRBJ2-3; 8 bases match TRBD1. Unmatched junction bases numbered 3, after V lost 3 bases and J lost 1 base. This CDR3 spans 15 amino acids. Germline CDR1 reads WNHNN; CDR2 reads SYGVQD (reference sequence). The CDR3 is CASSDQTGGTDTQYF. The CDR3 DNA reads TGCGCCAGCAGTGACCAGACAGGGGGCACAGATACGCAGTATTTT.

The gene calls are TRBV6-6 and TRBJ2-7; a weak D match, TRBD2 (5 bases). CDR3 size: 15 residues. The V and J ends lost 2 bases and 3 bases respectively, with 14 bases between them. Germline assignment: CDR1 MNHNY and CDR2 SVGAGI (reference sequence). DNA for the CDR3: TGTGCCAGCAGTTACCGTGGAAGTGAGGGCTACGAGCAGTACTTC. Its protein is CASSYRGSEGYEQYF.

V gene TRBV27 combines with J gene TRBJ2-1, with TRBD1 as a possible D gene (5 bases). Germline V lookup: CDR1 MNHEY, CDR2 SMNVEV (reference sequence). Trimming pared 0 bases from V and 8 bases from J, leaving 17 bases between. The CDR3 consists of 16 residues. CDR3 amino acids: CASSLSDTEQSDEQFF. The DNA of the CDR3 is TGTGCCAGCAGTTTATCGGACACGGAGCAGTCGGATGAGCAGTTCTTC.

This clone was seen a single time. The CDR3 spells CASSERPSGPSSYEQYF. In DNA form, the CDR3 reads TGTGCCAGCAGTGAAAGGCCTAGCGGGCCTAGCTCCTACGAGCAGTACTTC. J is TRBJ2-7 and V is TRBV2, with 8 bases that match TRBD2. This CDR3 comprises 17 residues. The germline V gene has CDR1 SNHLY and CDR2 FYNNEI. V lost 2 bases, J lost 0 bases, and 9 bases stayed unmatched.

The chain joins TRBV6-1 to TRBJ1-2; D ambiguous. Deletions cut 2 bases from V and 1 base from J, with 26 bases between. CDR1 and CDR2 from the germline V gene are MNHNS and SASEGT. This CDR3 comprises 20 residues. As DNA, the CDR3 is TGTGCCAGCAGTGAATTAGAGATCGGGAAGGACGGCCTACTTAACTATGGCTACACCTTC. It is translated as CASSELEIGKDGLLNYGYTF.

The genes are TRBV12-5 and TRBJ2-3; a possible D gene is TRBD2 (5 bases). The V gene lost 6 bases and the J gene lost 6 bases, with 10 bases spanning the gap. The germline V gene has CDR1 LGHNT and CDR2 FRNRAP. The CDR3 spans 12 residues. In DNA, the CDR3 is TGTGCTAGTGGCCCCCGAGGGGATACGCAGTATTTT. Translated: CASGPRGDTQYF.

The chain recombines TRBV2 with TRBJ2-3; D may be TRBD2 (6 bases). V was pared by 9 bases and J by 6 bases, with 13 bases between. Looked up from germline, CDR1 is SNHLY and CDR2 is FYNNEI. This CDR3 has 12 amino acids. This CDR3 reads CASTGELDTQYF. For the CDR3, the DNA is TGTGCCAGTACGGGGGAGCTGGATACGCAGTATTTT. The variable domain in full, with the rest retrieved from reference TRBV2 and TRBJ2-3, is EPEVTQTPSHQVTQMGQEVILRCVPISNHLYFYWYRQILGQKVEFLVSFYNNEISEKSEIFDDQFSVERPDGSNFTLKIRSTKLEDSAMYFCASTGELDTQYFGPGTRLTVL.

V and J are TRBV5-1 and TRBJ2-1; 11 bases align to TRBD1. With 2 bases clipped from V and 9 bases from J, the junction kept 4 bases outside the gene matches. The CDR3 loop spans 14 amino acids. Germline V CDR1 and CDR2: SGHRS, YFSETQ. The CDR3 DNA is TGCGCCAGCAGCTTTGGACAGGGGGCGCGTGAGCAGTTCTTC. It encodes CASSFGQGAREQFF.

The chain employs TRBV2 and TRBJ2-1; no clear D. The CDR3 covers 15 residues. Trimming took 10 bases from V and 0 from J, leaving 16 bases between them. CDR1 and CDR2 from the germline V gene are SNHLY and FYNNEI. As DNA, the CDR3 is TGTGCCAACCCCTCCAAACAGAGCTCCTACAATGAGCAGTTCTTC. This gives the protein CANPSKQSSYNEQFF.

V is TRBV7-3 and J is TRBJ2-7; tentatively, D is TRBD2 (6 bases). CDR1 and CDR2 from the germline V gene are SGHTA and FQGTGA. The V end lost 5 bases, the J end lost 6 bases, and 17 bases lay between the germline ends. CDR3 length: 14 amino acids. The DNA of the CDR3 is TGTGCCAGCAGCGCGGGACTCCTTACGAGCGAGCAGTACTTC. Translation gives CASSAGLLTSEQYF.

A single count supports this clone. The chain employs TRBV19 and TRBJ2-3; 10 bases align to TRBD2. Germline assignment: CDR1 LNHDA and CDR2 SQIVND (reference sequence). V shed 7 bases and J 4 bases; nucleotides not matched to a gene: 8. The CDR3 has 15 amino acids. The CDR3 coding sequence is TGTGCCAGTATAGCGGGGGGCCGGGGCGCAGATACGCAGTATTTT. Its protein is CASIAGGRGADTQYF.

CDR3 sequence: CASSYGTSGGTDTQYF. CDR3 nucleotides: TGTGCCAGCAGTTACGGGACTAGCGGGGGCACAGATACGCAGTATTTT. The genes are TRBV6-6 and TRBJ2-3, with 13 bases aligning to TRBD2. This CDR3 has 16 residues. Germline lookup yields CDR1 MNHNY and CDR2 SVGAGI (reference sequence). The trim removed 2 bases at V and 1 base at J, leaving 0 bases unmatched.

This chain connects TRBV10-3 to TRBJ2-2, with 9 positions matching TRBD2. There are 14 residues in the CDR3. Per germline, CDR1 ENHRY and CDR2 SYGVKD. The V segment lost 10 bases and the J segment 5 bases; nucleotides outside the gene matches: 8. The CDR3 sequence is CATWELAGTGELFF. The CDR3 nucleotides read TGTGCCACATGGGAACTAGCGGGTACCGGGGAGCTGTTTTTT.

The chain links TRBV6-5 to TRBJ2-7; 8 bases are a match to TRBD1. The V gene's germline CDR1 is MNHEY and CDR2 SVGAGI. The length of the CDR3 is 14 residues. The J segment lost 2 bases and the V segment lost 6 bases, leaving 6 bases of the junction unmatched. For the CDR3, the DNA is TGTGCCAGCAGATATTCACAGGGGGCCTACGAGCAGTACTTC. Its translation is CASRYSQGAYEQYF.

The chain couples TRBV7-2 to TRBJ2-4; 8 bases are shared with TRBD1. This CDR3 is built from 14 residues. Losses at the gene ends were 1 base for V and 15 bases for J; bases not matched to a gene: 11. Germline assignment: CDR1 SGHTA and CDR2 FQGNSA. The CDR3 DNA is TGTGCCAGCAGCTTAGAACGGACAGGGCTTTCTTGGTACTTC. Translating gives CASSLERTGLSWYF.

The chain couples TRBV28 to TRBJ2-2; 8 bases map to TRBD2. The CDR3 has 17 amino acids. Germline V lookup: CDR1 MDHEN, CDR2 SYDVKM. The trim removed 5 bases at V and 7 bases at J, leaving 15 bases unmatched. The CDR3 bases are TGTGCCAGCAGTCTTGTCCCCCCGACTAGCGCTATCGGGGAGCTGTTTTTT. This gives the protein CASSLVPPTSAIGELFF.

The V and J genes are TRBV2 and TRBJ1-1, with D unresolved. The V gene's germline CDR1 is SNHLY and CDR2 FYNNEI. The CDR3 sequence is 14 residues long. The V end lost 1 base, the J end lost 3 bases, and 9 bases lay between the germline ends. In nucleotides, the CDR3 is TGTGCCAGCAGTGAAGGCGGGGTGGACACTGAAGCTTTCTTT. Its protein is CASSEGGVDTEAFF.

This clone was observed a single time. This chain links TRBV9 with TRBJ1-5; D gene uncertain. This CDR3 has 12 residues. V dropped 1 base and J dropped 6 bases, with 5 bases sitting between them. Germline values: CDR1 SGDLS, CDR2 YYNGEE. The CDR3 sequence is CASSVNGQPQHF. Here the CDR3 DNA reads TGTGCCAGCAGCGTAAACGGTCAGCCCCAGCATTTT.

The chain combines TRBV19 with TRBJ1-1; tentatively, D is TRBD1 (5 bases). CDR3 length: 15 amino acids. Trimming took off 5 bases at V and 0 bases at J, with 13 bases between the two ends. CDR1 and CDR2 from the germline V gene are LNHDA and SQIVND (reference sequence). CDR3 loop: CASSSSGRVNTEAFF. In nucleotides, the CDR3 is TGTGCCAGTAGTTCATCGGGCAGGGTGAACACTGAAGCTTTCTTT.

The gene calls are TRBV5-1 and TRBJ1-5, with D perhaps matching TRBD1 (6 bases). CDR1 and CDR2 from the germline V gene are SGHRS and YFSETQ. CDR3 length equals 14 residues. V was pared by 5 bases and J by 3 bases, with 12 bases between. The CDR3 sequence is CASRADSINQPQHF. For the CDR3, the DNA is TGCGCCAGCAGAGCGGACAGCATCAATCAGCCCCAGCATTTT.

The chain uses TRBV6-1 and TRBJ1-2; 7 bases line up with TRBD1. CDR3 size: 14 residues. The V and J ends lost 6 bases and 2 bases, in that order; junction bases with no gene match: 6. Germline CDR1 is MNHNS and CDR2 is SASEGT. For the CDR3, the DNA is TGTGCCAGCAGGGGGGGACAGTCAAACTATGGCTACACCTTC. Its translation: CASRGGQSNYGYTF.

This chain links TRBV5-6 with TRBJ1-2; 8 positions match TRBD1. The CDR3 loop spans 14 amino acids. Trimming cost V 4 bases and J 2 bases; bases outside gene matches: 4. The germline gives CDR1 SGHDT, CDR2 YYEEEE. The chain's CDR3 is CASSTGQENYGYTF. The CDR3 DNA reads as TGTGCCAGCAGCACGGGACAGGAGAACTATGGCTACACCTTC.

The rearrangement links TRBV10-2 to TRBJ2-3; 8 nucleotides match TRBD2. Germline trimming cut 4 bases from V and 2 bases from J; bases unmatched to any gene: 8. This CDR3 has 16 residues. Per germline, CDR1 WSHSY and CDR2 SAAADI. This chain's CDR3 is CASSAASGRHTDTQYF. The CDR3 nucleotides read TGCGCCAGCAGTGCGGCAAGCGGGAGACACACAGATACGCAGTATTTT.

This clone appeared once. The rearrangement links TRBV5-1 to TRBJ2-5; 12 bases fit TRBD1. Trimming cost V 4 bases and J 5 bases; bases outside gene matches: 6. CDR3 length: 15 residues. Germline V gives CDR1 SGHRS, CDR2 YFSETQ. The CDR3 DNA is TGCGCCAGCAGCCCCCGGGACAGGGGGCTGGAGACCCAGTACTTC. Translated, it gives CASSPRDRGLETQYF.

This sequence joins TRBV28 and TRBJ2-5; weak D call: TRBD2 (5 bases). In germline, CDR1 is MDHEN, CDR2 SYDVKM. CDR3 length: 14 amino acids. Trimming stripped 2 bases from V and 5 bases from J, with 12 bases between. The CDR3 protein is CASSLPRPGETQYF. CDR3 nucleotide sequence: TGTGCCAGCAGTTTACCCCGGCCGGGGGAGACCCAGTACTTC.

The CDR3 DNA is TGTGCCAGCAGCCCGGGTGGCAGAATCTACAATGAGCAGTTCTTC. Translating gives CASSPGGRIYNEQFF. The chain links TRBV7-9 to TRBJ2-1; D gene uncertain. Looked up from germline, CDR1 is SEHNR and CDR2 is FQNEAQ (reference sequence). Deletions cut 5 bases from V and 3 bases from J, with 14 bases between. This CDR3 contains 15 residues.

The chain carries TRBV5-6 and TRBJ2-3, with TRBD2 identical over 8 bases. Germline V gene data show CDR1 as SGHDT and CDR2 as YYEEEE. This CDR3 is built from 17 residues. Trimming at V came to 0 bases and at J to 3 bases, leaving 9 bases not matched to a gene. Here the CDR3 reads CASSLVLAGGGTDTQYF. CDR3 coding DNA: TGTGCCAGCAGCTTGGTCCTGGCGGGAGGCGGGACAGATACGCAGTATTTT.

CDR3 nucleotides: TGCGCCAGCAGCCAAGGGGAGCTGCAGTACTTC. This encodes CASSQGELQYF. The chain uses TRBV4-1 and TRBJ2-7; possibly TRBD2 for D (5 bases). Germline CDR1 reads MGHRA; CDR2 reads YSYEKL. V gave up 1 base and J gave up 9 bases, with 7 bases separating them. This CDR3 is 11 amino acids long.